A selection of T cell receptor beta chains follows, all from one sample in a study of blood T cell repertoires in COVID-19. Clones were sequenced by immunoSEQ multiplex PCR, and TCRdb holds only the in-frame ones, with some missing. The sample lists about 400,000 clones, around 89% occurring once. The material sequenced was peripheral blood. The source of these receptors is a woman aged 25 to 45 with acute or convalescent COVID-19. Both conserved end residues are part of each CDR3. A D gene is named only where the DNA matches it firmly. Expanded clones are given a class, and other clones once, few, many or no size at all.

j_gene: TRBJ1-4; v_gene: TRBV4-2; abundance: .; d_gene: TRBD1; CDR3aa: CASKAGGWGSGEKLFF; CDR3nt: TGTGCCAGCAAAGCAGGGGGCTGGGGGTCCGGTGAAAAACTGTTTTTT
j_gene: TRBJ2-2; v_gene: TRBV21-1; abundance: .; d_gene: .; CDR3aa: CASSKGDSRHRGELFF; CDR3nt: TGTGCCAGCAGCAAAGGGGACAGCCGGCACCGCGGGGAGCTGTTTTTT
j_gene: TRBJ1-5; v_gene: TRBV19; abundance: many; d_gene: TRBD1; CDR3aa: CASSKRGQPGPQHF; CDR3nt: TGTGCCAGTAGTAAGAGGGGACAGCCTGGGCCCCAGCATTTT
j_gene: TRBJ2-1; v_gene: TRBV3-1/TRBV3-2; abundance: .; d_gene: TRBD2; CDR3aa: CASSQSGGARNEQFF; CDR3nt: TGTGCCAGCAGCCAAAGCGGGGGGGCCCGAAATGAGCAGTTCTTC
j_gene: TRBJ2-3; v_gene: TRBV6-4; abundance: .; d_gene: TRBD2; CDR3aa: CASWEAGVPTDTQYF; CDR3nt: TGTGCCAGCTGGGAGGCGGGGGTTCCCACAGATACGCAGTATTTT
j_gene: TRBJ2-3; v_gene: TRBV9; abundance: .; d_gene: TRBD2; CDR3aa: CASSVVGAGGTDTQYF; CDR3nt: TGTGCCAGCAGCGTAGTGGGAGCGGGGGGTACAGATACGCAGTATTTT
j_gene: TRBJ1-6; v_gene: TRBV5-4; abundance: few; d_gene: TRBD1; CDR3aa: CASSRGTGGESPLHF; CDR3nt: TGTGCCAGCAGCCGAGGGACAGGGGGCGAGTCACCCCTCCACTTT
j_gene: TRBJ1-2; v_gene: TRBV6-2/TRBV6-3; abundance: few; d_gene: TRBD1; CDR3aa: CASSYRGQGYGYTF; CDR3nt: TGTGCCAGCAGTTATAGGGGGCAAGGCTATGGCTACACCTTC
j_gene: TRBJ2-5; v_gene: TRBV5-4; abundance: once; d_gene: TRBD2; CDR3aa: CASSSRGGVGETQYF; CDR3nt: TGTGCCAGCAGCTCCCGGGGGGGGGTCGGTGAGACCCAGTACTTC
j_gene: TRBJ1-2; v_gene: TRBV20-1; abundance: .; d_gene: .; CDR3aa: CSASSLGLDGYTF; CDR3nt: TGCAGTGCTAGTTCATTGGGGCTAGATGGCTACACCTTC
j_gene: TRBJ1-6; v_gene: TRBV3-1/TRBV3-2; abundance: .; d_gene: .; CDR3aa: CASSQQGVYSPLHF; CDR3nt: TGTGCCAGCAGCCAACAAGGGGTCTATTCACCCCTCCACTTT
j_gene: TRBJ1-1; v_gene: TRBV5-1; abundance: .; d_gene: .; CDR3aa: CASSEGVREKNTEAFF; CDR3nt: TGCGCCAGCAGCGAAGGGGTAAGGGAAAAGAACACTGAAGCTTTCTTT
j_gene: TRBJ2-2; v_gene: TRBV28; abundance: .; d_gene: .; CDR3aa: CASSSRQATGELFF; CDR3nt: TGTGCCAGCAGTTCAAGACAGGCTACCGGGGAGCTGTTTTTT
j_gene: TRBJ2-7; v_gene: TRBV12-5; abundance: .; d_gene: .; CDR3aa: CASGFGSGGTYEQYF; CDR3nt: TGTGCTAGTGGTTTTGGCTCCGGGGGAACCTACGAGCAGTACTTC
j_gene: TRBJ2-1; v_gene: TRBV24-1; abundance: .; d_gene: .; CDR3aa: CATSRGSYNEQFF; CDR3nt: TGTGCCACCAGTCGTGGCAGTTACAATGAGCAGTTCTTC
j_gene: TRBJ1-2; v_gene: TRBV7-9; abundance: .; d_gene: .; CDR3aa: CASSFSTGDYGYTF; CDR3nt: TGTGCCAGCAGCTTTTCGACAGGCGACTATGGCTACACCTTC
j_gene: TRBJ1-5; v_gene: TRBV24-1; abundance: .; d_gene: .; CDR3aa: CATSGAGAGQPQHF; CDR3nt: TGTGCCACCAGTGGAGCGGGGGCCGGTCAGCCCCAGCATTTT
j_gene: TRBJ2-7; v_gene: TRBV20-1; abundance: .; d_gene: TRBD1; CDR3aa: CSASTPGQGIYEQYF; CDR3nt: TGCAGTGCTAGTACCCCGGGACAGGGGATCTACGAGCAGTACTTC
j_gene: TRBJ2-7; v_gene: TRBV14; abundance: .; d_gene: TRBD1; CDR3aa: CASSQRGDRSYEQYF; CDR3nt: TGTGCCAGCAGCCAAAGGGGGGACAGGTCCTACGAGCAGTACTTC
j_gene: TRBJ2-3; v_gene: TRBV19; abundance: .; d_gene: TRBD2; CDR3aa: CASSMPVRGGFTDTQYF; CDR3nt: TGTGCCAGTAGTATGCCTGTGCGGGGGGGATTCACAGATACGCAGTATTTT
j_gene: TRBJ1-2; v_gene: TRBV6-5; abundance: .; d_gene: .; CDR3aa: CASSPNGLLRDGYTF; CDR3nt: TGTGCCAGCAGTCCAAACGGACTGCTACGAGATGGCTACACCTTC
j_gene: TRBJ2-3; v_gene: TRBV15; abundance: .; d_gene: .; CDR3aa: CATKSPGDLVTDTQYF; CDR3nt: TGTGCCACGAAATCTCCAGGGGATTTGGTCACAGATACGCAGTATTTT